The 20 T cell receptor beta chains below come from one sample, sequenced in a study of T cell responses to AZD1222 COVID-19 vaccine. Libraries were prepared by immunoSEQ multiplex PCR; TCRdb keeps only in-frame clonotypes and omits some of them. The table has about 120,000 clones, 90% seen once; the top ten hold 4% to 5%. Here the sequenced sample was peripheral blood, taken 28 days after the second dose of the MenACWY control vaccine. The receptors originated from an adult who received the MenACWY meningococcal vaccine as a control.

The V and J genes are TRBV5-1 and TRBJ1-5, with D perhaps TRBD1 (6 bases). This CDR3 contains 15 residues. The germline CDR1 and CDR2 sequences are SGHRS and YFSETQ. V was clipped by 0 bases and J by 1 base, with 8 bases between them. The CDR3 loop is CASSLDTGSNQPQHF. DNA of the CDR3: TGCGCCAGCAGCTTGGATACAGGGAGCAATCAGCCCCAGCATTTT.

The V gene is TRBV30, the J gene TRBJ2-2, with TRBD2 identical over 10 bases. The CDR3 totals 14 residues. Per the germline V gene, CDR1 is GTSNPN and CDR2 is SVGIG (reference sequence). J lost 5 bases, V lost 3 bases, and 3 bases had no gene match. Written as DNA, the CDR3 is TGTGCCTGGAGGACTAGCGGGTCAACCGGGGAGCTGTTTTTT. Amino acids: CAWRTSGSTGELFF.

This sequence joins TRBV11-2 and TRBJ2-5; D is unclear. In germline, CDR1 is SGHAT, CDR2 FQNNGV. With 6 bases removed from V and 1 base from J, the gap between germline ends came to 6 bases. The CDR3 length is 12 residues. In DNA form, the CDR3 reads TGTGCCAGCAGGTCCCCCCAAGAGACCCAGTACTTC. The encoded protein is CASRSPQETQYF.

The V gene is TRBV7-8, the J gene TRBJ2-1, with TRBD2 matching over 12 bases. The CDR3 length is 20 residues. Germline CDR1 and CDR2: SGHVS and FQNEAQ. The V gene end was trimmed by 0 bases and the J gene end by 0 bases; junction bases not matched to a gene: 9. CDR3 coding DNA: TGTGCCAGCAGCTTAGCATCGACTAGCGGGAGATCTTTCTCCTACAATGAGCAGTTCTTC. This gives the protein CASSLASTSGRSFSYNEQFF.

Only one count was recorded for this clone. The chain carries TRBV30 and TRBJ2-4, with TRBD2 identical over 15 bases. This CDR3 is 22 amino acids long. V was clipped by 2 bases and J by 1 base; unmatched bases: 18. Looked up from germline, CDR1 is GTSNPN and CDR2 is SVGIG (reference sequence). This CDR3 reads CAWSLGLAGGRGDFGAKNIQYF. Here the CDR3 DNA reads TGTGCCTGGAGTCTCGGACTAGCGGGAGGGCGTGGGGACTTTGGGGCCAAAAACATTCAGTACTTC.

This chain links TRBV7-6 with TRBJ2-7, with TRBD1 identical over 9 bases. The CDR3 is made up of 18 amino acids. The V and J ends lost 2 bases and 0 bases, in that order; junction bases with no gene match: 11. Germline loops: CDR1 SGHVS, CDR2 FNYEAQ. The chain's CDR3 is CASSLYPGGTGSSYEQYF. As DNA, the CDR3 is TGTGCCAGCAGCTTATACCCAGGGGGGACAGGGAGCTCCTACGAGCAGTACTTC.

This chain connects TRBV5-6 to TRBJ1-1; no definite D call. V was trimmed by 0 bases and J by 5 bases, leaving 17 bases between them. Germline CDR1 is SGHDT and CDR2 is YYEEEE. This CDR3 region has 16 residues. The CDR3 DNA sequence: TGTGCCAGCAGCTTGGGTTTCAGGTCGAGACGGACTGAAGCTTTCTTT. Translating gives CASSLGFRSRRTEAFF.

The V gene is TRBV28, the J gene TRBJ2-3, with 10 bases matching TRBD1. The CDR3 length is 18 residues. Germline trimming cut 5 bases from V and 2 bases from J; bases unmatched to any gene: 13. The germline V gene has CDR1 MDHEN and CDR2 SYDVKM. CDR3 sequence: CASSILPPGQGYTDTQYF. The CDR3 nucleotides are TGTGCCAGCAGTATCCTCCCCCCGGGACAGGGGTACACAGATACGCAGTATTTT.

This sequence joins TRBV27 and TRBJ1-2, with 10 bases lining up with TRBD1. V trimming: 0 bases; J trimming: 6 bases; junction bases outside the gene matches: 10. Germline-derived CDR1 and CDR2 are MNHEY and SMNVEV (reference sequence). The CDR3 is made up of 17 amino acids. CDR3 protein: CASSLSGVTGGANGYTF. The CDR3 nucleotides are TGTGCCAGCAGTTTATCGGGGGTGACAGGGGGCGCGAATGGCTACACCTTC.

This sequence joins TRBV12-3 or TRBV12-4 and TRBJ2-5; D is uncertain. V was trimmed by 1 base and J by 0 bases, leaving 3 bases between them. This CDR3 is built from 13 residues. DNA for the CDR3: TGTGCCAGCAGTTTAGGCCACCAAGAGACCCAGTACTTC. This codes for CASSLGHQETQYF.

This sequence joins TRBV6-5 and TRBJ2-7, with 7 positions matching TRBD1. CDR3 size: 13 residues. Germline values: CDR1 MNHEY, CDR2 SVGAGI. V gave up 5 bases and J gave up 3 bases; unmatched junction bases: 4. The CDR3 protein is CASSRGQYYEQYF. In DNA, the CDR3 is TGTGCCAGCAGTCGGGGACAGTACTACGAGCAGTACTTC.

The chain links TRBV4-2 to TRBJ1-4; D is undetermined. CDR3 size: 15 residues. The germline gives CDR1 LGHNA, CDR2 YNFKEQ. Trimming took 4 bases from V and 6 from J, leaving 15 bases between them. This CDR3 is CASSPQQFEDEKLFF. In nucleotides, the CDR3 is TGTGCCAGCAGCCCGCAGCAATTTGAGGATGAAAAACTGTTTTTT.

This clone was picked up one time. The chain is built from TRBV14 and TRBJ1-2; D is uncertain. V lost 4 bases and J 6 bases, leaving 18 bases between the germline ends. Per germline, CDR1 SGHDN and CDR2 FVKESK. CDR3 length equals 15 residues. CDR3 residues: CASSLHEEVVHGYTF. The CDR3 coding sequence is TGTGCCAGCAGCCTCCATGAAGAAGTGGTCCATGGCTACACCTTC.

This sequence joins TRBV7-8 and TRBJ2-3; 8 bases are shared with TRBD1. This CDR3 is 15 amino acids long. In germline, CDR1 is SGHVS, CDR2 FQNEAQ. J lost 2 bases, V lost 6 bases, and 7 bases had no gene match. DNA of the CDR3: TGTGCCAGCAGGTCAGGGGGCCATCTCACAGATACGCAGTATTTT. This translates into CASRSGGHLTDTQYF.

This clone has a single count. The rearrangement joins TRBV12-3 or TRBV12-4 to TRBJ2-7, with 7 nucleotides matching TRBD1. V trimming: 3 bases; J trimming: 9 bases; junction bases outside the gene matches: 8. The length of the CDR3 is 13 residues. CDR3 amino acids: CASSFLQGRRQYF. CDR3 bases: TGTGCCAGCAGTTTCTTACAGGGGCGGAGGCAGTACTTC.

The chain has TRBV28 and TRBJ2-7; 8 bases are a match to TRBD2. J was trimmed by 1 base and V by 5 bases; bases with no gene match: 10. From germline, CDR1 is MDHEN and CDR2 SYDVKM. The CDR3 sequence is 16 residues long. Here the CDR3 reads CASSGYRGGRSYEQYV. The CDR3 coding sequence is TGTGCCAGCAGTGGTTACCGGGGGGGCCGATCCTACGAGCAGTACGTC.

This chain links TRBV12-5 with TRBJ2-1; 8 positions agree with TRBD1. The germline V gene encodes CDR1 LGHNT and CDR2 FRNRAP. With V trimmed by 1 base and J by 8 bases, 13 bases remained unmatched. The CDR3 extends over 17 amino acids. CDR3 region: CASGLALGGQVSHEQFF. CDR3 in DNA: TGTGCTAGTGGTTTGGCCCTTGGGGGACAGGTTAGCCATGAGCAGTTCTTC.

Turning to this clone: Relative to the germline gene, one junction end is altered; a read error may explain this. The rearrangement joins TRBV27 to TRBJ2-7, with 10 bases that match TRBD2. In germline, CDR1 is MNHEY, CDR2 SMNVEV (reference sequence). This CDR3 has 17 amino acids. CDR3 in amino acids: CASSLSLAGALSSEQYF. The DNA of the CDR3 is TGTGCCAGCAGTTTATCCCTAGCGGGAGCCTTATCCTCCGAGCAGTACTTC.

The rearrangement links TRBV28 to TRBJ1-1; TRBD1 might be the D (6 bases). The CDR3 has 16 amino acids. CDR1 and CDR2 (germline): MDHEN, SYDVKM. Trimming removed 5 bases from V and 1 base from J, with 17 bases in between. CDR3 coding DNA: TGTGCCAGCAGTCAATATACAGGGACGGGGAACACTGAAGCTTTCTTT. Translated: CASSQYTGTGNTEAFF.

The CDR3 nucleotides read TGTGCCAGCATCGGACAGGGCTACGAGCAGTACTTC. This translates into CASIGQGYEQYF. This chain connects TRBV28 to TRBJ2-7; 8 nucleotides agree with TRBD1. V dropped 7 bases and J dropped 3; count of bases not matched to a gene: 2. Germline V gene data show CDR1 as MDHEN and CDR2 as SYDVKM. This CDR3 is built from 12 residues. The full variable domain, with the rest looked up from reference TRBV28 and TRBJ2-7, is DVKVTQSSRYLVKRTGEKVFLECVQDMDHENMFWYRQDPGLGLRLIYFSYDVKMKEKGDIPEGYSVSREKKERFSLILESASTNQTSMYLCASIGQGYEQYFGPGTRLTVT.